This TCR beta chain originates from a study of blood T cell repertoires in COVID-19. Study-level information: PBMCs, B-cell-depleted T cells, or T cells provided the cDNA or gDNA that made up the material.

The CDR3 is 13 amino acids. V was trimmed by 6 bases and J by 4 bases, leaving 15 bases between them. The germline V gene encodes CDR1 GTSNPN and CDR2 SVGIG (reference sequence). As processed by the authors: Amplification with reference gene primers provided the estimates of nucleated cell counts. Using immunoSEQ multiplex PCR, the repertoire was profiled, and TCRdb retains in-frame clones only, with some absent. That table gives V, J and clone size, and the DNA gave D and trimming. The sample shows approximately 210,000 clones, 80% to 90% of them seen only once. The receptor was derived from a young man with active or convalescent COVID-19. The chain uses TRBV30 and TRBJ1-2, with a weak D call TRBD1 (6 bases). Sequencing used peripheral blood. The CDR3 spells CACLRGGTYGYTF. CDR3 DNA sequence: TGTGCCTGTCTGAGGGGGGGAACCTATGGCTACACCTTC.